A single sample is the source of the 21 T cell receptor beta chains below, sequenced in a study of blood T cells in healthy people across ages. For the second PCR, which ran for roughly 7 to 11 cycles, a sample-barcoded 5' primer and a J-beta primer mix were used. TCRdb re-analysed the 5' RACE reads in MiXCR, keeping a single row per CDR3 protein. The data show roughly 1.5 million distinct CDR3 sequences, 35% to 45% seen once. The sequencing sample was made of blood. The receptors originated from a young woman in good health.

V gene TRBV20-1 combines with J gene TRBJ2-4; TRBD2 agrees at 11 bases. Matching the DNA end better, TRBJ2-7 makes the J call doubtful. CDR1 and CDR2 (germline): DFQATT, SNEGSKA (reference sequence). There are 15 residues in the CDR3. DNA of the CDR3: TGCAGCCCAATCTCCCCGACTAGCGGGACCTACGAGCAGTACTTC. This encodes CSPISPTSGTYEQYF.

The chain links TRBV3-1 to TRBJ2-3; 14 bases align to TRBD2. With 4 bases clipped from V and 0 bases from J, the junction kept 3 bases outside the gene matches. The CDR3 spans 17 residues. The germline V gene encodes CDR1 LGHDT and CDR2 YNNKEL (reference sequence). The CDR3 loop is CASSLGTSGRSTDTQYF. The CDR3 region has the DNA TGTGCCAGCAGCCTCGGGACTAGCGGGAGAAGCACAGATACGCAGTATTTT.

V and J are TRBV7-2 and TRBJ2-5, with D perhaps TRBD2 (6 bases). The end of the DNA is better explained by TRBJ2-1, so the J call may be wrong. Germline CDR1 and CDR2: SGHTA and FQGNSA. The CDR3 has 17 residues. The CDR3 DNA sequence: TGTGCCAGCAGCTTAGCCCATTTGGGGAGTTCGGGAGAGACCCAGTTCTTC. Protein product: CASSLAHLGSSGETQFF.

This sequence joins TRBV5-1 and TRBJ2-3; no reliable D call. Germline V gives CDR1 SGHRS, CDR2 YFSETQ. V was trimmed by 1 base and J by 4 bases, leaving 7 bases between them. This CDR3 contains 13 residues. The CDR3 sequence: CASSLSSPDTQYF. In DNA form, the CDR3 reads TGCGCCAGCAGCTTGAGTAGCCCAGATACGCAGTATTTT.

This clonotype was seen a handful of times. For the CDR3, the DNA is TGTGCCAGCCCTCCCTGGGCTAGCGGAAGCACAGATACGCAGTATTTT. This translates into CASPPWASGSTDTQYF. The chain uses TRBV12-3 or TRBV12-4 and TRBJ2-3, with 7 positions matching TRBD2. The CDR3 totals 16 residues. Germline trimming cut 8 bases from V and 0 bases from J; bases unmatched to any gene: 11.

This clonotype was detected only a few times. The chain has TRBV12-3 or TRBV12-4 and TRBJ2-3; 8 bases are shared with TRBD1. Losses at the gene ends were 7 bases for V and 4 bases for J; bases not matched to a gene: 10. This CDR3 comprises 15 residues. CDR3: CASTGQGSVPDTQYF. The CDR3 nucleotides read TGTGCCAGCACCGGACAGGGTTCTGTCCCAGATACGCAGTATTTT.

As regards this clonotype: The germline gene is not matched at one end of the junction; a read error may be the cause. The chain has TRBV7-9 and TRBJ2-1; 9 nucleotides agree with TRBD2. Germline loops: CDR1 SEHNR, CDR2 FQNEAQ (reference sequence). CDR3 size: 15 residues. The CDR3: CASSPLAGAYTEQFF. CDR3 coding DNA: TGTGCCAGCAGCCCCTTAGCGGGGGCCTACACTGAGCAGTTCTTC.

The chain is built from TRBV2 and TRBJ2-7; possible D gene TRBD2, 5 bases. The CDR3 contains 13 residues. The V gene lost 5 bases and the J gene lost 5 bases, with 13 bases spanning the gap. The germline gives CDR1 SNHLY, CDR2 FYNNEI. CDR3 loop: CASSYWTADEQYF. The CDR3 DNA reads TGTGCCAGCAGTTACTGGACTGCCGACGAGCAGTACTTC.

This clonotype was detected a few times. The rearrangement links TRBV18 to TRBJ1-1; tentative D call: TRBD1 (6 bases). The germline gives CDR1 KGHSH, CDR2 LQKENI. V dropped 4 bases and J dropped 5 bases, with 8 bases sitting between them. The length of the CDR3 is 12 residues. The CDR3: CASSHRETEAFF. In DNA, the CDR3 is TGTGCCAGCTCACACAGGGAAACTGAAGCTTTCTTT.

In this sample, this clonotype turned up a few times. The V call is TRBV29-1, the J call TRBJ1-1; D is ambiguous. This CDR3 is 12 amino acids long. The V and J ends lost 3 bases and 4 bases respectively, with 9 bases between them. Per germline, CDR1 SQVTM and CDR2 ANQGSEA. CDR3 in amino acids: CSVDVGTTEAFF. CDR3 sequence (DNA): TGCAGCGTTGACGTGGGCACCACTGAAGCTTTCTTT. Full variable domain (missing parts from reference TRBV29-1 and TRBJ1-1): SAVISQKPSRDICQRGTSLTIQCQVDSQVTMMFWYRQQPGQSLTLIATANQGSEATYESGFVIDKFPISRPNLTFSTLTVSNMSPEDSSIYLCSVDVGTTEAFFGQGTRLTVV.

This sequence joins TRBV12-3 or TRBV12-4 and TRBJ1-4; 8 bases align to TRBD1. The CDR3 loop spans 14 amino acids. The V segment lost 6 bases and the J segment 8 bases; nucleotides outside the gene matches: 8. The DNA of the CDR3 is TGTGCCAGCAGCACGACAGGGGAGAAGGAAAAACTGTTTTTT. Residues: CASSTTGEKEKLFF.

This clonotype was observed a few times. V and J are TRBV20-1 and TRBJ2-3; the D gene is possibly TRBD1 (6 bases). The CDR3 loop spans 13 amino acids. V was pared by 7 bases and J by 1 base, with 12 bases between. Germline V gives CDR1 DFQATT, CDR2 SNEGSKA (reference sequence). Here the CDR3 DNA reads TGCAGTGGCCACAGGGATGGCACAGATACGCAGTATTTT. Translation: CSGHRDGTDTQYF.

This clonotype appeared a few times. This chain uses TRBV5-1 with TRBJ2-3; no firm D call. CDR3 size: 12 residues. The ends were cut back, 4 bases at V and 4 bases at J, with 7 bases in the middle. Germline V CDR1 and CDR2: SGHRS, YFSETQ. The CDR3 DNA is TGCGCCAGCAGCATTCTAGCAGATACGCAGTATTTT. Amino acids: CASSILADTQYF.

The J gene is TRBJ1-2, the V gene TRBV4-3; no reliable D call. Trimming removed 1 base at V and 2 bases at J, with 20 bases between. This CDR3 has 18 amino acids. Germline CDR1 LGHNA, CDR2 YSLEER. CDR3 in amino acids: CASSQGAVSTAMNYGYTF. CDR3 DNA sequence: TGCGCCAGCAGCCAAGGAGCGGTGTCGACCGCAATGAACTATGGCTACACCTTC.

The gene calls are TRBV12-5 and TRBJ2-1, with TRBD2 matching 10 bases. The DNA end lines up better with TRBJ2-7; the J call may be wrong. Germline V CDR1 and CDR2: LGHNT, FRNRAP. The CDR3 totals 15 residues. CDR3 coding DNA: TGTGCTAGTGGTTTGTGGACTAGCGGTTACAATGAGCAGTACTTC. Translated, it gives CASGLWTSGYNEQYF.

The V gene is TRBV20-1, the J gene TRBJ1-1; 8 positions agree with TRBD1. The CDR3 is 17 amino acids. Trimming cost V 6 bases and J 1 base; bases outside gene matches: 16. Germline CDR1 reads DFQATT; CDR2 reads SNEGSKA (reference sequence). The CDR3 is CSARTLRQGSPNTEAFF. CDR3 nucleotides: TGCAGTGCGAGAACCCTAAGACAGGGGTCCCCGAACACTGAAGCTTTCTTT.

This rearrangement joins TRBV6-1 to TRBJ1-2; the D gene is possibly TRBD1 (5 bases). The V and J ends lost 3 bases and 4 bases respectively, with 15 bases between them. The CDR3 is 15 amino acids. Germline CDR1 is MNHNS and CDR2 is SASEGT. The chain's CDR3 is CASSEVLGTGYGYTF. CDR3 nucleotides: TGTGCCAGCAGTGAGGTCCTGGGGACCGGCTATGGCTACACCTTC.

This clonotype occurred a few times. CDR3: CASSSGQGGSTDTQYF. The CDR3 DNA sequence: TGTGCCAGCAGCTCCGGACAAGGAGGTAGCACAGATACGCAGTATTTT. The rearrangement links TRBV7-9 to TRBJ2-3; the D gene could be TRBD1 or TRBD2 (5 bases each). The CDR3 sequence is 16 residues long. CDR1 and CDR2 from the germline V gene are SEHNR and FQNEAQ (reference sequence). V was pared by 4 bases and J by 0 bases, with 14 bases between. Full variable domain (rest looked up from reference TRBV7-9 and TRBJ2-3): DTGVSQNPRHKITKRGQNVTFRCDPISEHNRLYWYRQTLGQGPEFLTYFQNEAQLEKSRLLSDRFSAERPKGSFSTLEIQRTEQGDSAMYLCASSSGQGGSTDTQYFGPGTRLTVL.

This rearrangement joins TRBV2 to TRBJ2-7; D is undetermined. This CDR3 spans 14 amino acids. V was pared by 2 bases and J by 3 bases, with 11 bases between. Germline V gene lookup returns CDR1 SNHLY and CDR2 FYNNEI. The CDR3 region is CASSENRLNYEQYF. DNA of the CDR3: TGTGCCAGCAGTGAAAACCGCCTGAACTACGAGCAGTACTTC.

Note on this clonotype: An end of the junction does not agree with germline; a read error may underlie this. The gene calls are TRBV19 and TRBJ2-1; 7 bases are a match to TRBD2. There are 15 residues in the CDR3. CDR1 is LNHDA and CDR2 is SQIVND in the germline V gene (reference sequence). CDR3 loop: CANSMGGGPYNEQFF. CDR3 nucleotides: TGTGCCAATAGTATGGGGGGGGGACCCTACAATGAGCAGTTCTTC.

The chain uses TRBV7-2 and TRBJ2-7; maybe TRBD1 (6 bases). V lost 5 bases and J 4 bases, leaving 12 bases between the germline ends. Germline V gene data show CDR1 as SGHTA and CDR2 as FQGNSA. This CDR3 has 13 residues. CDR3 in amino acids: CASSADRFYEQYF. The CDR3 region has the DNA TGTGCCAGCAGCGCAGACAGGTTTTACGAGCAGTACTTC.